The clone carrying this T cell receptor (beta chain) has a count of ten or more. Its antigen is still unknown. TCRdb recomputed calls from the reads with MiXCR, one row per CDR3 protein. This table has about 440,000 distinct CDR3 sequences, roughly 30% appearing once. V lost 6 bases, J lost 8 bases, and 10 bases stayed unmatched. The CDR3 has 15 residues. Germline V gives CDR1 SGHTA, CDR2 FQGNSA. The record originates from a study of T cell repertoires in cytomegalovirus infection. Study-level background: CMV infection and matching HLA type were both indicated by public TCR beta signatures.

General study points: Totalled public TCR beta family frequency picked out people who carried CMV plus the relevant HLA. Dominating the ex vivo response were HLA-C-restricted CMV-specific TCR beta clonotypes.

This chain joins TRBV7-2 and TRBJ2-1, with 10 bases aligning to TRBD2. Sample: PBMCs. The TCR was taken from a human donor in good health (CMV status not recorded). Some clones in this sample may be carry-over from other donors' samples. CDR3 sequence (DNA): TGTGCCAGCAGGCCCCAGCGGGGGGGCTCGGATGAGCAGTTCTTC. Its translation is CASRPQRGGSDEQFF.